This entry is about one TCR beta chain. The entry originates in a study of a mutant IDH1 vaccine in newly diagnosed glioma. Assay: immunoSEQ multiplex PCR; the TCRdb copy retains only in-frame clones and omits some. Counted here are about 88,000 clones, around 80% occurring once; the ten biggest clones make up roughly 5.3%. Time point meaning: baseline, week 1 (first vaccination visit). As for treatment: pre-vaccination baseline after standard-of-care therapy. New WHO grade 3 or 4 IDH1-mutant, ATRX-lost astrocytomas were present in all donors. This TCR was sampled from a man aged 35 to 55 with glioma. Some clones in this sample may be carry-over from other donors' samples. The sequenced sample was PBMCs, obtained from a glioma patient treated with radiotherapy, temozolomide or both.

CDR3 in amino acids: CASSPRSRNTGELFF. The CDR3 bases are TGTGCCAGCTCACCACGGTCTAGAAACACCGGGGAGCTGTTTTTT. The gene calls are TRBV18 and TRBJ2-2; no reliable D call. CDR1 and CDR2 from the germline V gene are KGHSH and LQKENI. The CDR3 is 15 residues long. Trimming shortened V by 1 base and J by 2 bases, and 8 bases separated the two germline ends.